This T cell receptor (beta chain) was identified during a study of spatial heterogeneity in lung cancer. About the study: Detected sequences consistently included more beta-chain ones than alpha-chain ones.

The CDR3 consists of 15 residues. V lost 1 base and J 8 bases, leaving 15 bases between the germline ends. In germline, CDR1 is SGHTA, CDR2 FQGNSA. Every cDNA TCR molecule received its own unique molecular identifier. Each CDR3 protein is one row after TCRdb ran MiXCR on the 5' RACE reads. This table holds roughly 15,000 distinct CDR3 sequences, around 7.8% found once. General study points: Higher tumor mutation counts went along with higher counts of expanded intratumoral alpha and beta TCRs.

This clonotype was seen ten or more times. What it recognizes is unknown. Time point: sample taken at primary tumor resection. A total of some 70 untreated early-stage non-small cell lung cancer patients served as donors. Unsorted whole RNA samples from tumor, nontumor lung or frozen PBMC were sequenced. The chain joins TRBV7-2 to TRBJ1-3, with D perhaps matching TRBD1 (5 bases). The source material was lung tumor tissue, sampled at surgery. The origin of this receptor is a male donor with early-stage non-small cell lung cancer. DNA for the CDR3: TGTGCCAGCAGCTTAGATGGGGCTAAGGGAGACACCATATATTTT. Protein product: CASSLDGAKGDTIYF. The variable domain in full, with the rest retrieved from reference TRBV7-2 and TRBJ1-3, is GAGVSQSPSNKVTEKGKDVELRCDPISGHTALYWYRQSLGQGLEFLIYFQGNSAPDKSGLPSDRFSAERTGGSVSTLTIQRTQQEDSAVYLCASSLDGAKGDTIYFGEGSWLTVV.